This TCR beta chain was observed in a study of identical twins (dated by TCRdb to the mid-2010s). Regarding the complete study: To test whether fetal clonotypes persist, this study deep-sequenced TCR alpha and beta repertoires from monozygotic twins, from unrelated adults of various ages, and from cord blood. To rule out contamination, replicate twin experiments were performed at different times with different library preparation protocols. Findings and caveats that apply to the study as a whole: In monozygotic twins, out-of-frame TCR alpha sharing was systematically underestimated by recombination models, although the models agreed with sharing between unrelated individuals. Compared with coincidental sharing between unrelated individuals, out-of-frame TCR alpha sequences shared between twins showed an excess of sequences with low generation probability. Zero-insertion analyses could be partly confounded by invariant T cells such as MAIT and iNKT, although diverse VJ usage argued against such confounding for most clonotypes. Conclusions relied on cross-sectional statistical analysis, since the same donors could not be followed over many years. Fewer insertions were carried by abundant cord blood beta clonotypes; a weaker similar trend was observed in young adult naive repertoires, while no such trend was observed in memory repertoires. Excess twin sharing in beta out-of-frame sequences was weaker because fewer shared sequences lowered the signal-to-noise ratio.

Every donor was a healthy Caucasian. V is shortened by 4 bases, J by 0 bases, and the region joining them spans 20 bases. CDR1 and CDR2 are read off the germline V gene (reference sequence) as GTSNPN and SVGIG. The CDR3 has 17 amino acids, counting the end cysteine and phenylalanine. The sequence is cut down to CDR3 DNA, 51 bases in frame from base 1. Preparation of the library involved 5' RACE. Sequencing was carried out with an Illumina HiSeq 2000. Template switching added a universal primer binding site, and the final cDNA carried a unique molecular identifier that allowed TCR cDNA molecules to be counted accurately. Specific primers in the conserved constant-segment region were used to synthesize first-strand cDNA for the TCR alpha and beta chains. To control for contamination, each cDNA library was double barcoded with a SMART-Mk sample barcode plus Illumina barcodes. Two successive PCR steps introduced TruSeq adapter sequences along with Illumina sample barcodes. The Illumina HiSeq platform was used with custom primers to sequence TCR alpha and beta cDNA libraries. Concerning the study's data processing: Unique molecular identifiers were extracted from raw reads with MiGEC, and CDR3 positions were determined with MiXCR. For each individual, recombination models were inferred using an EM algorithm with the repgenHMM and IGoR tools. Shared clonotypes were analyzed with the tcR package in R, and sharing was normalized by the product of cloneset sizes. Out-of-frame nonproductive sequences were analyzed to study raw recombination free of thymic and clonal selection effects. The public reads were run again by TCRdb, first through fastp at Q25 and then through MiXCR, and only productive beta chains were kept. Duplicate CDR3 protein sequences are folded into a single record with the most common DNA and genes. The V and J calls and clone size are TCRdb's, not the authors'. The sample records some 1,700,000 distinct CDR3 sequences, 32% of which are singletons. The ten top clones hold approximately 0.25% of the sample.

This clonotype was detected only a few times. Its antigen remains unidentified. No base quality values were provided; no much bigger clone lies one nucleotide off. The sequence links TRBV30 to TRBJ2-3; the D gene could be TRBD1 or TRBD2, each one agreeing over 5 bases. The specimen sequenced was cord blood. This sequence originates from a newborn girl in good health. The CDR3 in this case is CAWTWDPKRESTDTQYF. The DNA sequence reads TGTGCCTGGACGTGGGACCCAAAGAGGGAGAGCACAGATACGCAGTATTTT. Supplemented by the reference TRBV30 and TRBJ2-3 proteins around the CDR3, the complete variable domain is SQTIHQWPATLVQPVGSPLSLECTVEGTSNPNLYWYRQAAGRGLQLLFYSVGIGQISSEVPQNLSASRPQDRQFILSSKKLLLSDSGFYLCAWTWDPKRESTDTQYFGPGTRLTVL.